The 24 T cell receptor beta chains presented below share a single source sample, sequenced in a study of vaccination effects on CD4 cells after COVID-19. These TCRs' antigens remain unknown. Cells that had been cultured for about 10 days were the source of isolated CD4+ T cells. TCRdb's table, derived via immunoSEQ multiplex PCR, lists solely in-frame clones and lacks some. The table lists 40,000 or so clones, approximately 72% of them singletons. The sequencing here drew on CD4+ T cells from PBMCs cultured without peptide, taken before COVID-19 vaccination. Source of these receptors: a human donor who received a COVID-19 vaccine.

The chain joins TRBV3-1 (or the pseudogene TRBV3-2) to TRBJ1-2; the D gene is possibly TRBD1 (5 bases). Germline CDR1 reads LGHDT; CDR2 reads YNNKEL (reference sequence). V was shortened by 5 bases and J by 8 bases, with 15 bases between the two germline ends. The CDR3 has 13 residues. Here the CDR3 reads CASSARDSGGYTF. As DNA, the CDR3 is TGTGCCAGCAGCGCCCGGGACTCTGGAGGCTACACCTTC.

This clone was seen once. The chain recombines TRBV9 with TRBJ2-7; D not certain. Germline-derived CDR1 and CDR2 are SGDLS and YYNGEE. Trimming took 2 bases from V and 0 from J, leaving 12 bases between them. The CDR3 sequence is 15 residues long. Written as DNA, the CDR3 is TGTGCCAGCAGCGTCGGCCCCAGCTACTCCTACGAGCAGTACTTC. Residues: CASSVGPSYSYEQYF.

This clone was picked up one time. The V and J genes are TRBV18 and TRBJ1-1, with D maybe TRBD1 (5 bases). The germline gives CDR1 KGHSH, CDR2 LQKENI. The CDR3 length is 17 residues. Trimming removed 6 bases at V and 1 base at J, with 21 bases between. CDR3 DNA sequence: TGTGCCAGCTCCCCATCCTTGGTCCTGGGGCCGAACACTGAAGCTTTCTTT. Protein sequence: CASSPSLVLGPNTEAFF.

Here the CDR3 reads CASGGLRSEQFF. CDR3 nucleotides: TGTGCCAGCGGGGGGCTGCGAAGTGAGCAGTTCTTC. The rearrangement uses TRBV2 and TRBJ2-1; D may be TRBD1 or TRBD2 (6 bases each). Trimming shortened V by 8 bases and J by 9 bases, and 14 bases separated the two germline ends. Germline-derived CDR1 and CDR2 are SNHLY and FYNNEI. The CDR3 contains 12 residues.

This clone was picked up one time. The V call is TRBV6-6, the J call TRBJ2-7; 7 bases match TRBD2. Germline V gene data show CDR1 as MNHNY and CDR2 as SVGAGI (reference sequence). The CDR3 length is 14 residues. The trim removed 5 bases at V and 3 bases at J, leaving 7 bases unmatched. Here the CDR3 reads CASSPTRTSYEQYF. Here the CDR3 DNA reads TGTGCCAGCAGTCCAACTCGGACTAGCTACGAGCAGTACTTC.

The chain uses TRBV7-6 and TRBJ1-6; 11 nucleotides align to TRBD1. J lost 9 bases, V lost 5 bases, and 6 bases had no gene match. This CDR3 comprises 15 residues. Looked up from germline, CDR1 is SGHVS and CDR2 is FNYEAQ. CDR3 residues: CASSDRDRGSSPLHF. The CDR3 DNA reads as TGTGCCAGCAGCGACCGGGACAGGGGGAGTTCACCCCTCCACTTT.

The V and J genes are TRBV7-2 and TRBJ2-3, with 8 bases identical to TRBD2. The germline V gene encodes CDR1 SGHTA and CDR2 FQGNSA. The CDR3 is 14 amino acids. V lost 5 bases and J lost 9; bases outside the gene matches: 10. Written as DNA, the CDR3 is TGTGCCAGCAGCCCCTCGGCCGGGGGGGGGACGCAGTATTTT. Protein: CASSPSAGGGTQYF.

CDR3 DNA sequence: TGTGCCAGCAGCTTGGAGGGGGGCTCCTACAATGAGCAGTTCTTC. Protein product: CASSLEGGSYNEQFF. The chain has TRBV5-4 and TRBJ2-1; the D gene could be TRBD1 or TRBD2 (6 bases each). V lost 0 bases and J 0 bases, leaving 7 bases between the germline ends. This CDR3 spans 15 amino acids. Germline CDR1 SGHNT, CDR2 YYREEE (reference sequence). Supplemented by reference TRBV5-4 and TRBJ2-1, the full variable domain reads ETGVTQSPTHLIKTRGQQVTLRCSSQSGHNTVSWYQQALGQGPQFIFQYYREEENGRGNFPPRFSGLQFPNYSSELNVNALELDDSALYLCASSLEGGSYNEQFFGPGTRLTVL.

V is TRBV6-5 and J is TRBJ2-7, with no clear D. The CDR3 has 12 residues. The germline V gene encodes CDR1 MNHEY and CDR2 SVGAGI. The V gene lost 6 bases and the J gene lost 2 bases, with 8 bases spanning the gap. CDR3 residues: CASRGPTYEQYF. The CDR3 DNA reads as TGTGCCAGCAGGGGCCCCACCTACGAGCAGTACTTC.

The genes are TRBV29-1 and TRBJ1-4, with a possible D match to TRBD1 (5 bases). V lost 7 bases and J 3 bases, leaving 15 bases between the germline ends. Germline loops: CDR1 SQVTM, CDR2 ANQGSEA. This CDR3 has 14 amino acids. CDR3 region: CSGTHGGSNEKLFF. The CDR3 DNA reads TGCAGCGGCACGCACGGGGGGTCTAATGAAAAACTGTTTTTT. The full variable domain, rest sourced from reference TRBV29-1 and TRBJ1-4, is SAVISQKPSRDICQRGTSLTIQCQVDSQVTMMFWYRQQPGQSLTLIATANQGSEATYESGFVIDKFPISRPNLTFSTLTVSNMSPEDSSIYLCSGTHGGSNEKLFFGSGTQLSVL.

This sequence joins TRBV6-5 and TRBJ2-3; TRBD1 aligns across 7 bases. Germline-derived CDR1 and CDR2 are MNHEY and SVGAGI. The CDR3 length is 15 residues. V lost 7 bases and J lost 5; bases outside the gene matches: 12. In DNA, the CDR3 is TGTGCCAGCAAGTGGGGACAGTGGATGGGAGATACGCAGTATTTT. Residues: CASKWGQWMGDTQYF.

The chain joins TRBV7-2 to TRBJ2-1; D uncertain. Trimming pared 1 base from V and 9 bases from J, leaving 10 bases between. The germline V gene has CDR1 SGHTA and CDR2 FQGNSA. This CDR3 is 13 amino acids long. The CDR3 nucleotides are TGTGCCAGCAGCTTAGGGCCGGATGCTGAGCAGTTCTTC. Encoded protein: CASSLGPDAEQFF. The full variable domain, its missing parts supplied by reference TRBV7-2 and TRBJ2-1, is GAGVSQSPSNKVTEKGKDVELRCDPISGHTALYWYRQSLGQGLEFLIYFQGNSAPDKSGLPSDRFSAERTGGSVSTLTIQRTQQEDSAVYLCASSLGPDAEQFFGPGTRLTVL.

DNA for the CDR3: TGTGCCAGCAGCTTAAACCCCCCCACAGATACGCAGTATTTT. Protein product: CASSLNPPTDTQYF. The chain has TRBV11-1 and TRBJ2-3, with D unresolved. The germline gives CDR1 SGHAT, CDR2 FQDESV (reference sequence). CDR3 length: 14 residues. With 2 bases removed from V and 2 bases from J, the gap between germline ends came to 8 bases.

The chain uses TRBV4-2 and TRBJ2-6; no clear D gene. The V and J ends lost 0 bases and 0 bases respectively, with 15 bases between them. This CDR3 has 19 amino acids. Germline CDR1 LGHNA, CDR2 YNFKEQ. This CDR3 reads CASSQDLQKSLSGANVLTF. CDR3 DNA sequence: TGTGCCAGCAGCCAAGATCTACAGAAATCCCTCTCTGGGGCCAACGTCCTGACTTTC.

The chain has TRBV5-1 and TRBJ2-5; maybe TRBD1 (5 bases). Trimming removed 0 bases at V and 3 bases at J, with 9 bases between. CDR3 length: 14 residues. The germline gives CDR1 SGHRS, CDR2 YFSETQ. The chain's CDR3 is CASSLGSREETQYF. The CDR3 nucleotides are TGCGCCAGCAGCTTGGGGAGCAGGGAAGAGACCCAGTACTTC.

This rearrangement joins TRBV10-3 to TRBJ2-3; D gene unclear. Trimming took 2 bases from V and 2 from J, leaving 8 bases between them. Germline loops: CDR1 ENHRY, CDR2 SYGVKD. This CDR3 spans 14 amino acids. For the CDR3, the DNA is TGTGCCATCAGTGAGACGGCACCCACAGATACGCAGTATTTT. Protein product: CAISETAPTDTQYF.

This clone showed up just once. The chain is built from TRBV5-1 and TRBJ2-7, with D unclear. V was clipped by 0 bases and J by 7 bases, with 11 bases between them. Germline CDR1 and CDR2: SGHRS and YFSETQ. CDR3 size: 13 residues. The CDR3 DNA reads TGCGCCAGCAGCTTGGGTACCCTTGGGGAGCAGTACTTC. Amino acid sequence: CASSLGTLGEQYF.

The V and J genes are TRBV7-8 and TRBJ1-1; TRBD1 matches at 8 bases. The CDR3 has 15 residues. The V and J ends lost 7 bases and 3 bases, in that order; junction bases with no gene match: 10. CDR1 is SGHVS and CDR2 is FQNEAQ in the germline V gene. Written as DNA, the CDR3 is TGTGCCAGCACCCCCTGGACAGGGAGAGACACTGAAGCTTTCTTT. It specifies CASTPWTGRDTEAFF.

V and J are TRBV11-2 and TRBJ2-7, with TRBD2 matching over 12 bases. The CDR3 has 15 amino acids. With 2 bases clipped from V and 2 bases from J, the junction kept 1 base outside the gene matches. Germline V gene sequence: CDR1 SGHAT, CDR2 FQNNGV. CDR3 amino acids: CASSLRLAGAYEQYF. The DNA of the CDR3 is TGTGCCAGCAGCTTACGACTAGCGGGGGCCTACGAGCAGTACTTC.

The gene calls are TRBV5-1 and TRBJ1-6; 7 bases fit TRBD1. This CDR3 spans 14 amino acids. Germline V gives CDR1 SGHRS, CDR2 YFSETQ. V lost 4 bases to trimming and J lost 10 bases; unmatched junction nucleotides: 8. The CDR3 is CASSLDRSRSPLHF. The CDR3 DNA reads TGCGCCAGCAGCCTGGACAGGTCTCGATCACCCCTCCACTTT. Full variable domain (rest looked up from reference TRBV5-1 and TRBJ1-6): KAGVTQTPRYLIKTRGQQVTLSCSPISGHRSVSWYQQTPGQGLQFLFEYFSETQRNKGNFPGRFSGRQFSNSRSEMNVSTLELGDSALYLCASSLDRSRSPLHFGNGTRLTVT.

The V and J genes are TRBV5-1 and TRBJ1-3; D not resolved. Germline CDR1 reads SGHRS; CDR2 reads YFSETQ. V was pared by 3 bases and J by 0 bases, with 7 bases between. The CDR3 is 14 residues long. Written as DNA, the CDR3 is TGCGCCAGCAGCTCGGCTAGCTCTGGAAACACCATATATTTT. Translating it yields CASSSASSGNTIYF.

In regard to this clone: Sequence at one end of the junction differs from germline and may be a read error. The rearrangement links TRBV7-7 to TRBJ2-5; the D is unclear. This CDR3 has 14 residues. Germline CDR1 is SSHAT and CDR2 is FNYEAQ (reference sequence). The CDR3 is CASSPRGSQETQYF. In DNA, the CDR3 is TGTGCTAGCAGCCCACGTGGGTCCCAAGAGACCCAGTACTTC.

This sequence joins TRBV5-1 and TRBJ2-3; 10 bases align to TRBD2. Germline loops: CDR1 SGHRS, CDR2 YFSETQ. CDR3 length equals 16 residues. Losses at the gene ends were 2 bases for V and 4 bases for J; bases not matched to a gene: 7. The CDR3 DNA follows: TGCGCCAGCAGCTTATTAGCGGGGGGCGCCGCAGATACGCAGTATTTT. Residues: CASSLLAGGAADTQYF.

The CDR3, as DNA: TGCGCCAGCAGCTTGGGCGGGACAGGGATTCCCTACGAGCAGTACTTC. Translating it yields CASSLGGTGIPYEQYF. This chain connects TRBV5-1 to TRBJ2-7; 9 positions agree with TRBD1. The CDR3 contains 16 residues. The germline V gene has CDR1 SGHRS and CDR2 YFSETQ. The junction had 6 bases not matched to a gene; V was cut back by 0 bases and J by 2 bases.